The entry that follows covers one TCR beta chain sequence. Profiling relied on immunoSEQ multiplex PCR, and the TCRdb table lists in-frame clones only, not all of them. In the table there are about a million clones, roughly 80% of which are singletons. Germline assignment: CDR1 SGHAT and CDR2 FQNNGV. V lost 1 base to trimming and J lost 6 bases; unmatched junction nucleotides: 5. This CDR3 region has 14 residues. This sample stems from a study of shared clonotypes between healthy human individuals. Study in general: In total, the donors were a couple of women and a few men aged 18 to 49. Each donor's CD4 naive and CD4 memory cells filled three plates apiece, CD8 naive two, and CD8 memory one.

V usage is TRBV11-2 and J usage is TRBJ1-1; 7 bases line up with TRBD1. Material: memory CD4+ T cells from PBMCs. As to subset: CD45RA-negative fraction. This TCR was recovered from a man between 18 and 29 years old in good health. Some clones in this sample may be carry-over from other donors' samples. The CDR3 protein is CASSLGQGFAEAFF. The CDR3, as DNA: TGTGCCAGCAGCTTAGGACAGGGATTCGCTGAAGCTTTCTTT.